This T cell receptor (beta chain) was obtained from a study of shared clonotypes between healthy human individuals. Study summary: In total, the donors were a couple of women and a few men aged 18 to 49. Study findings and constraints: Measured sharing among donors was expected to vary with sequencing depth.

TCRdb's copy holds only in-frame clones and misses some; the assay was immunoSEQ multiplex PCR. The data contain millions of clones, approximately 90% of them seen just once; the ten biggest clones take up roughly 0.13%. A word on this clone: The antigen remains undetermined.

Germline CDR1 SGHRS, CDR2 YFSETQ. The CDR3 totals 15 residues. V shed 0 bases and J 1 base; nucleotides not matched to a gene: 1. V usage is TRBV5-1 and J usage is TRBJ2-5; 9 nucleotides align to TRBD1. The source is a man younger than 30 in good health. The specimen sequenced was naive CD4+ T cells sorted from blood. Subset noted: CD45RA+ positively selected. The DNA for the CDR3 is TGCGCCAGCAGCTTGGAACAGGGGGCCCAAGAGACCCAGTACTTC. It codes for CASSLEQGAQETQYF.